The next 5 T cell receptor beta chains were all read from a single sample in a study of cytomegalovirus exposure and HLA in healthy donors. Clones were read by immunoSEQ multiplex PCR, and TCRdb kept only the in-frame ones, dropping some. The sample comprises 160,000 or so clones, approximately 84% of which are singletons, and around 9.6% rests with the top ten. Sequencing used PBMCs. The receptors were sampled from a man between 25 and 39 years old in good health and CMV-seropositive.

The chain employs TRBV6-1 and TRBJ1-1, with TRBD1 identical over 8 bases. The CDR3 runs 16 residues. Germline V lookup: CDR1 MNHNS, CDR2 SASEGT. After removal of 4 bases from V and 3 bases from J, the junction contained 10 bases not matched to a gene. CDR3 residues: CASSANRGTWDTEAFF. CDR3 in DNA: TGTGCCAGCAGTGCCAACAGGGGGACCTGGGACACTGAAGCTTTCTTT.

J is TRBJ2-5 and V is TRBV11-2; 7 bases map to TRBD1. Germline CDR1 and CDR2: SGHAT and FQNNGV. The CDR3 sequence is 15 residues long. V shed 4 bases and J 4 bases; nucleotides not matched to a gene: 9. The DNA of the CDR3 is TGTGCCAGCAGCTATTGGGACAGAGCTTCAGAGACCCAGTACTTC. Translated: CASSYWDRASETQYF. Together with reference TRBV11-2 and TRBJ2-5, the CDR3 gives the full variable domain: EAGVAQSPRYKIIEKRQSVAFWCNPISGHATLYWYQQILGQGPKLLIQFQNNGVVDDSQLPKDRFSAERLKGVDSTLKIQPAKLEDSAVYLCASSYWDRASETQYFGPGTRLLVL.

The chain has TRBV28 and TRBJ1-5; tentatively, D is TRBD1 (6 bases). V was cut by 6 bases and J by 6 bases, with 18 bases left in between. CDR1 is MDHEN and CDR2 is SYDVKM in the germline V gene. The CDR3 spans 15 residues. The CDR3 reads CASRIPAAGVQPQHF. In nucleotides, the CDR3 is TGTGCCAGCAGAATACCCGCGGCAGGGGTTCAGCCCCAGCATTTT.

The sample holds a few counts of this clone. J is TRBJ1-2 and V is TRBV5-5; D remains ambiguous. This CDR3 comprises 15 residues. Per the germline V gene, CDR1 is SGHKS and CDR2 is YYEKEE (reference sequence). With 6 bases removed from V and 4 bases from J, the gap between germline ends came to 19 bases. Here the CDR3 DNA reads TGTGCCAGCATCCTTGGTCGGGGTCAGTCCTATGGCTACACCTTC. This translates into CASILGRGQSYGYTF.

The rearrangement uses TRBV28 and TRBJ2-7, with TRBD1 matching over 7 bases. Germline values: CDR1 MDHEN, CDR2 SYDVKM. CDR3 length equals 14 residues. V shed 3 bases, J shed 5 bases, and the junction held 7 bases outside the gene matches. This chain's CDR3 is CASSFGDSPDEQYF. DNA for the CDR3: TGTGCCAGCAGTTTCGGGGACAGCCCTGACGAGCAGTACTTC.